The TCR beta chain under discussion was sequenced for a study of T cells in localized non-small cell lung cancer. Data came from immunoSEQ multiplex PCR; TCRdb stores just in-frame clones and leaves some out. The table records 50,000 to 55,000 clones, roughly 83% of them present only once. This clone came up once. Trimming stripped 5 bases from V and 2 bases from J, with 14 bases between. This CDR3 is 15 amino acids long. CDR1 and CDR2 from the germline V gene are LNHDA and SQIVND (reference sequence). The sequencing used peripheral blood mononuclear cells, collected before any cancer treatment. The TCR comes from a man between 40 and 70 years old with stage III lung adenocarcinoma. The chain recombines TRBV19 with TRBJ2-3; D possibly corresponds to TRBD2 (5 bases). CDR3 amino acids: CASSGGLPYTDTQYF. As DNA, the CDR3 is TGTGCCAGTAGTGGCGGACTCCCATACACAGATACGCAGTATTTT.